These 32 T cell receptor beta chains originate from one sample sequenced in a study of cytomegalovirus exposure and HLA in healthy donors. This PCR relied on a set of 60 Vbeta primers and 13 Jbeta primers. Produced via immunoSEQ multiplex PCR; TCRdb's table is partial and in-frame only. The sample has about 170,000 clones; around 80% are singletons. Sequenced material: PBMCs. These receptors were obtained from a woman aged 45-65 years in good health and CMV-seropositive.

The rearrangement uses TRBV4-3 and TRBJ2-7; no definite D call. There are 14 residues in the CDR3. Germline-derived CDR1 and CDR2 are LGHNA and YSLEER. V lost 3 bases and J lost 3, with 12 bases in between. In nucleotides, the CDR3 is TGCGCCAGCAGCCAGTACACTTCGGGCTACGAGCAGTACTTC. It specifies CASSQYTSGYEQYF.

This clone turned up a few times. For the CDR3, the DNA is TGTGCCAGTAGTAAACCACAGAGCAAGAACACTGAAGCTTTCTTT. This codes for CASSKPQSKNTEAFF. The chain is built from TRBV19 and TRBJ1-1; D is unresolved. This CDR3 has 15 residues. V lost 4 bases, J lost 1 base, and 13 bases lay in between. From germline, CDR1 is LNHDA and CDR2 SQIVND (reference sequence).

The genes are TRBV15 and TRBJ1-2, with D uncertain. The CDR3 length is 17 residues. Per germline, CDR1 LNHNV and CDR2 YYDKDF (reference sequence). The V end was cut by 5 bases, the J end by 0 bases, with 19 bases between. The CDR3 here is CATSALILGASNYGYTF. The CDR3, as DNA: TGTGCCACCAGCGCTCTTATTCTTGGAGCCTCTAACTATGGCTACACCTTC.

CDR3 region: CASSLTTGGGYEQYF. CDR3 nucleotides: TGTGCCAGCAGCTTAACTACAGGGGGAGGGTACGAGCAGTACTTC. The V and J genes are TRBV7-8 and TRBJ2-7, with D possibly TRBD1 on 8 matching bases. V dropped 2 bases and J dropped 4 bases, with 15 bases sitting between them. This CDR3 is built from 15 residues. Germline V gives CDR1 SGHVS, CDR2 FQNEAQ.

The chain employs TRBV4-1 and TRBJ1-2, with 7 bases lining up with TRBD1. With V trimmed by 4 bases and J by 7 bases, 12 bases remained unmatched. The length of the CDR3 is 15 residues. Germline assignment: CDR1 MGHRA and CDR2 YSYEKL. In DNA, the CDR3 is TGCGCCAGCAGCCTATACGGACAGGACGATCCTGGCTACACCTTC. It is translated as CASSLYGQDDPGYTF.

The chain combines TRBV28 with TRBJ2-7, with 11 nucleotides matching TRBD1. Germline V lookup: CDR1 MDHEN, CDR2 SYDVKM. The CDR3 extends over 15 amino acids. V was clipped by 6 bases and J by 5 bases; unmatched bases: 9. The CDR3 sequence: CASRPIGQGANEQYF. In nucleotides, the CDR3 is TGTGCCAGCAGGCCAATAGGACAGGGGGCTAACGAGCAGTACTTC. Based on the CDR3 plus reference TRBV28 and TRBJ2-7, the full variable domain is DVKVTQSSRYLVKRTGEKVFLECVQDMDHENMFWYRQDPGLGLRLIYFSYDVKMKEKGDIPEGYSVSREKKERFSLILESASTNQTSMYLCASRPIGQGANEQYFGPGTRLTVT.

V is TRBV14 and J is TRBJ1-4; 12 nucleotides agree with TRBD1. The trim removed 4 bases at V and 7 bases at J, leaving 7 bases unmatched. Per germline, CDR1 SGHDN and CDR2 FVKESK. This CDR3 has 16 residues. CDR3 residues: CASSPGQGARGEKLFF. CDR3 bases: TGTGCCAGCAGCCCGGGACAGGGGGCGCGAGGTGAAAAACTGTTTTTT.

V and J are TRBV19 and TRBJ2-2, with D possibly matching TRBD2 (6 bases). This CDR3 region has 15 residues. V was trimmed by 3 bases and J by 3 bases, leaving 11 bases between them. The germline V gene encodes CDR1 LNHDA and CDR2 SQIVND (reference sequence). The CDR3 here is CASSISGVDTGELFF. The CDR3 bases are TGTGCCAGTAGTATTTCGGGGGTCGACACCGGGGAGCTGTTTTTT.

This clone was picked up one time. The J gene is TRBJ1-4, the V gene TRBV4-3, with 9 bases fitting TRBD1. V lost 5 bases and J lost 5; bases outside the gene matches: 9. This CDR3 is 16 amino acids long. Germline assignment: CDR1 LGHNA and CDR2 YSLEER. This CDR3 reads CASSWGVGTGNEKLFF. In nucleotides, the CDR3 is TGCGCCAGCAGCTGGGGGGTGGGGACAGGGAATGAAAAACTGTTTTTT.

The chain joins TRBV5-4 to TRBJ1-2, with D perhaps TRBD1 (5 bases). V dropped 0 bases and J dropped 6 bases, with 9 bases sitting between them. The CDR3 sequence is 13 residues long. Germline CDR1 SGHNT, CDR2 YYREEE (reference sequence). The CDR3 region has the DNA TGTGCCAGCAGCTTGGAGCAGGGCGATGGCTACACCTTC. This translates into CASSLEQGDGYTF.

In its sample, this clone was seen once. The CDR3 protein is CASSSGTGFHRELFF. In DNA form, the CDR3 reads TGTGCCAGCAGTTCCGGGACAGGTTTCCACAGGGAGCTGTTTTTT. The chain joins TRBV7-3 to TRBJ2-2, with 8 bases fitting TRBD1. This CDR3 is built from 15 residues. Germline values: CDR1 SGHTA, CDR2 FQGTGA. V was pared by 6 bases and J by 9 bases, with 12 bases of the junction left unmatched.

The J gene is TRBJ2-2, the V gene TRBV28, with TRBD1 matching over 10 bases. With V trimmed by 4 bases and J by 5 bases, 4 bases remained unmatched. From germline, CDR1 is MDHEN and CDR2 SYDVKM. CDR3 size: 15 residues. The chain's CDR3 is CASSSGQGETGELFF. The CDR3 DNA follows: TGTGCCAGCAGTTCTGGACAGGGGGAGACCGGGGAGCTGTTTTTT.

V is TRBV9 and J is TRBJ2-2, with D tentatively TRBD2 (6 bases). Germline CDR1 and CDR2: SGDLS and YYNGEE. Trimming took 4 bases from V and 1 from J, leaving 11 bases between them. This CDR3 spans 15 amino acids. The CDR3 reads CASSPMGGNTGELFF. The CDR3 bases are TGTGCCAGCAGCCCAATGGGGGGGAACACCGGGGAGCTGTTTTTT.

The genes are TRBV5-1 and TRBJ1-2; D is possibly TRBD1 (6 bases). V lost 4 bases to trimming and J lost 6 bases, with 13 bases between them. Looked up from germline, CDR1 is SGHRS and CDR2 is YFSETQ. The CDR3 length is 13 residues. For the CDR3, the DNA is TGCGCCAGCAGCGAGGGGACACCGAATGGCTACACCTTC. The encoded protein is CASSEGTPNGYTF.

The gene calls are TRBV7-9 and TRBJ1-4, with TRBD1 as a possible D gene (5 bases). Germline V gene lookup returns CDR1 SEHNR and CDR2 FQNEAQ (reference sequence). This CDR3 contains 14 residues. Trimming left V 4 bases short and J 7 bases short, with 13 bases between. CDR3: CASSSNQGIEKLFF. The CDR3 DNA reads TGTGCCAGCAGCTCTAATCAGGGCATTGAAAAACTGTTTTTT.

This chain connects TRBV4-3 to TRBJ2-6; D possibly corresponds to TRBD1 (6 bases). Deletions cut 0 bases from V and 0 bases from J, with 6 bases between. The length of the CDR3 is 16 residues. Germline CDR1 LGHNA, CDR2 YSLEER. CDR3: CASSQEGGSGANVLTF. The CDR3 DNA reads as TGCGCCAGCAGCCAAGAAGGGGGCTCTGGGGCCAACGTCCTGACTTTC.

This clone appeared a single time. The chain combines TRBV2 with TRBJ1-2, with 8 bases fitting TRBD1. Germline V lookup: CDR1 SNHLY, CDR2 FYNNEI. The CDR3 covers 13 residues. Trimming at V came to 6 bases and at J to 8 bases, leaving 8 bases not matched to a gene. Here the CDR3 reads CASSIQGARGYTF. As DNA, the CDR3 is TGTGCCAGCAGCATCCAGGGGGCTCGAGGCTACACCTTC.

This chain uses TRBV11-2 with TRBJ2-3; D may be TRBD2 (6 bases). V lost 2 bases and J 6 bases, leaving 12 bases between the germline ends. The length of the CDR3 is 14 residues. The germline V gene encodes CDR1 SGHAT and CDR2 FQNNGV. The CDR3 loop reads CASSLNGREDTQYF. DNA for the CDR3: TGTGCCAGCAGCTTAAACGGGAGAGAGGATACGCAGTATTTT.

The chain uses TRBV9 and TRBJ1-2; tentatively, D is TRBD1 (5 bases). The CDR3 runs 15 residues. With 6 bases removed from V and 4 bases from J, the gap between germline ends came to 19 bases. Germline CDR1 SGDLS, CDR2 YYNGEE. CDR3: CASTPPGGEFYGYTF. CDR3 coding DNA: TGTGCCAGCACCCCTCCGGGGGGGGAGTTCTATGGCTACACCTTC.

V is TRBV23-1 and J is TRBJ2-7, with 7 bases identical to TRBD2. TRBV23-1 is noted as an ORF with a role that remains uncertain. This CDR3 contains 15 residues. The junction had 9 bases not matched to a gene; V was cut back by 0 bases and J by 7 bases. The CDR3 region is CASSQSPTSNWEQYF. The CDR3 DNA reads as TGCGCCAGCAGTCAATCCCCGACTAGCAACTGGGAGCAGTACTTC.

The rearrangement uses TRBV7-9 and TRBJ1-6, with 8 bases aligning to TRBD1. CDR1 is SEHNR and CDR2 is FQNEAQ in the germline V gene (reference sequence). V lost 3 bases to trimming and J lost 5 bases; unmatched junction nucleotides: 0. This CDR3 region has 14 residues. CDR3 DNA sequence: TGTGCCAGCAGCTTGGACAGGGATAATTCACCCCTCCACTTT. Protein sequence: CASSLDRDNSPLHF.

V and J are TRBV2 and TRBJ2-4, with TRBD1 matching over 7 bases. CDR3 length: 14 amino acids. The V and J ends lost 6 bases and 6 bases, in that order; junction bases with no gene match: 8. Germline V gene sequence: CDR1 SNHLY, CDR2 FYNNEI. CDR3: CASSSGTEINIQYF. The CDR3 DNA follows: TGTGCCAGCAGCTCCGGGACAGAAATAAACATTCAGTACTTC.

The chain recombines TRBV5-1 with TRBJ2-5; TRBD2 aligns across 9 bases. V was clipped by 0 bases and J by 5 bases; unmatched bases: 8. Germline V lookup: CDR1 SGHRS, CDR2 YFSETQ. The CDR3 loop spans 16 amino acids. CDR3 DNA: TGCGCCAGCAGCTTGGACGGCGGGAGGGCTATGGAGACCCAGTACTTC. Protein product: CASSLDGGRAMETQYF.

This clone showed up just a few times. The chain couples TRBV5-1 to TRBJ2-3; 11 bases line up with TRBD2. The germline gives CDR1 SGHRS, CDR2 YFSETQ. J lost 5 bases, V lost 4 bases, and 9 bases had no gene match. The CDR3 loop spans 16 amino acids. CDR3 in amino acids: CASSLLGTSGGDTQYF. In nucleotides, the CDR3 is TGCGCCAGCAGCCTACTCGGGACTAGCGGTGGAGATACGCAGTATTTT.

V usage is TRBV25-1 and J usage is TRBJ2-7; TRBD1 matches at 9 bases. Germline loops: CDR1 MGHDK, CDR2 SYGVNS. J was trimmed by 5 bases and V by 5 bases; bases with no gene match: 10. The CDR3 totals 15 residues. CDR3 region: CASSSLRDRVDEQYF. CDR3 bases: TGTGCCAGCAGTTCACTAAGGGACAGGGTCGACGAGCAGTACTTC.

As DNA, the CDR3 is TGCGCCAGCAGCCAAGAGAGAGGGAGAGGCACCGGGGAGCTGTTTTTT. Protein: CASSQERGRGTGELFF. V and J are TRBV4-3 and TRBJ2-2, with D possibly being TRBD2 (5 bases). The germline V and J ends were trimmed by 0 bases and 4 bases, with 12 bases remaining between them. This CDR3 contains 16 residues. Germline values: CDR1 LGHNA, CDR2 YSLEER.

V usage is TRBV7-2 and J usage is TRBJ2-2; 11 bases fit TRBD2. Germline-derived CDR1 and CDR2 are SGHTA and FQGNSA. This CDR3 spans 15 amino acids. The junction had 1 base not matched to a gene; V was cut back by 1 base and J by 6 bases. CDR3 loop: CASSLELAGAGELFF. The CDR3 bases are TGTGCCAGCAGCTTAGAACTAGCGGGAGCCGGGGAGCTGTTTTTT.

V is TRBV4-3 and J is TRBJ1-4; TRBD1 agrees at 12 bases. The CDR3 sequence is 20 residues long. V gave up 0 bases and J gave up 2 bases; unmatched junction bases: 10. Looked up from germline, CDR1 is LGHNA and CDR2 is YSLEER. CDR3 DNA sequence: TGCGCCAGCAGCCAAGATTTGCAGGGACAGGGGGCACAGACTAATGAAAAACTGTTTTTT. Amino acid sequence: CASSQDLQGQGAQTNEKLFF.

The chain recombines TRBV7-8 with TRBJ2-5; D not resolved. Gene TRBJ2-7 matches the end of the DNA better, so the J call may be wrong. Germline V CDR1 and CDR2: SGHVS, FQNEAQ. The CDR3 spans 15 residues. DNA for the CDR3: TGTGCCAGCAGCTTAGCTTTGGGCAGTACCTACGAGCAGTACTTC. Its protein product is CASSLALGSTYEQYF.

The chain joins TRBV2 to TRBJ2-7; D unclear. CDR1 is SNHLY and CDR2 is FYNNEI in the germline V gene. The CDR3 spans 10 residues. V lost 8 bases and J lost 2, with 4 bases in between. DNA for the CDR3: TGTGCCAGCGCAGCCTACGAGCAGTACTTC. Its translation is CASAAYEQYF.

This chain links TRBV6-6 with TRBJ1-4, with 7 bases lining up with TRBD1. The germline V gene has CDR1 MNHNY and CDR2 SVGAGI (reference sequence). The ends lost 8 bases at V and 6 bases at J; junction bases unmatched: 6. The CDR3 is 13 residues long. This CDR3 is CASRDRADEKLFF. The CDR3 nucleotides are TGTGCCAGCCGAGACAGGGCGGATGAAAAACTGTTTTTT.

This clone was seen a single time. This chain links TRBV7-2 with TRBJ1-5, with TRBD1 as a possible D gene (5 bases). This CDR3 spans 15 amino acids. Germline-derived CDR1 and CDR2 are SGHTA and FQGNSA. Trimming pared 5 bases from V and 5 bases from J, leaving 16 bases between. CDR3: CASSPGGGADQPQHF. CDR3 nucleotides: TGTGCCAGCAGCCCCGGGGGAGGGGCGGATCAGCCCCAGCATTTT.